This TCR beta chain was recorded in a study of blood T cell repertoires in COVID-19. Overall study: In each case, the material was cDNA or gDNA derived from T cells, B-cell-depleted T cells, or PBMCs.

Recruited during active infection, patients (from Seattle) were subsequently followed longitudinally. TCRdb's table, derived via immunoSEQ multiplex PCR, lists solely in-frame clones and lacks some. The sample holds fewer than 85,000 clones, approximately 83% seen once. V lost 2 bases to trimming and J lost 1 base, with 18 bases between them. The CDR3 runs 17 residues. Per the germline V gene, CDR1 is SGHRS and CDR2 is YFSETQ. There are a few counts of this clone. The rearrangement joins TRBV5-1 to TRBJ1-2, with D uncertain. This clonotype was sampled from a man younger than 40 with COVID-19, enrolled during active disease. Source material: peripheral blood. CDR3 sequence (DNA): TGCGCCAGCAGCTTCTCCCGTCGGGGAGTAGATAACTATGGCTACACCTTC. This codes for CASSFSRRGVDNYGYTF. Using reference TRBV5-1 and TRBJ1-2 for the parts outside the CDR3, the full variable domain is KAGVTQTPRYLIKTRGQQVTLSCSPISGHRSVSWYQQTPGQGLQFLFEYFSETQRNKGNFPGRFSGRQFSNSRSEMNVSTLELGDSALYLCASSFSRRGVDNYGYTFGSGTRLTVV.